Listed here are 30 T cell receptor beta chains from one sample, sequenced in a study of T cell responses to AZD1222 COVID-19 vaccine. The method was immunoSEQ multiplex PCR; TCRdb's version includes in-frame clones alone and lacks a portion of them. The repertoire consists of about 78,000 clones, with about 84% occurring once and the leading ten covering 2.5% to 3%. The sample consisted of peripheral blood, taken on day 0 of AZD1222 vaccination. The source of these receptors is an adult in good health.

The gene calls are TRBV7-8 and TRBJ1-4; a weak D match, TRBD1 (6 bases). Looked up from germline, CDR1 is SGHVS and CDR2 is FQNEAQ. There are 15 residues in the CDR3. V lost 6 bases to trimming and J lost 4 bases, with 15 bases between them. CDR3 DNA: TGTGCCAGCAGACAGGCGGGACAACATAATGAAAAACTGTTTTTT. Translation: CASRQAGQHNEKLFF.

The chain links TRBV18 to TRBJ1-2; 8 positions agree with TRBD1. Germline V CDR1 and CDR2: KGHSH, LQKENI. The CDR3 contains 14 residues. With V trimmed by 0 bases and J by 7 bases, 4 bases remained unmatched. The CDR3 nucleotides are TGTGCCAGCTCACCACCGGACAGGGAAGGTGGCTACACCTTC. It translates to CASSPPDREGGYTF.

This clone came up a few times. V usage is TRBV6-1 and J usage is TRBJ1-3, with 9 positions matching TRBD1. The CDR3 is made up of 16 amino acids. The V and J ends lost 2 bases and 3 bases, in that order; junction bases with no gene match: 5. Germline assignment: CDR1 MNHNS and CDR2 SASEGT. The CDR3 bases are TGTGCCAGCAGTGAACCGGGACAGGGAGGTGGAAACACCATATATTTT. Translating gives CASSEPGQGGGNTIYF.

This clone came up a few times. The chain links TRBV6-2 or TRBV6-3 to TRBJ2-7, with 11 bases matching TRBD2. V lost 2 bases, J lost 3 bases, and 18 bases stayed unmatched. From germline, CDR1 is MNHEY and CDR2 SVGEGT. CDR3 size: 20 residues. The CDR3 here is CASSYPIRDSPGLADYEQYF. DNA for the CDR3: TGTGCCAGCAGTTACCCCATCAGGGACTCCCCGGGACTAGCGGACTACGAGCAGTACTTC.

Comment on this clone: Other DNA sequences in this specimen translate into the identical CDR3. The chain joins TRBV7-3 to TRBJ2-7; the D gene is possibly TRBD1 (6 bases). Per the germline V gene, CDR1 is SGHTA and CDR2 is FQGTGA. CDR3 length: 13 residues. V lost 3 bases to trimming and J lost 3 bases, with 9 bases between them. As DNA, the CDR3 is TGTGCCAGCAGCTTTGGGGGCGGCTACGAGCAGTACTTC. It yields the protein CASSFGGGYEQYF.

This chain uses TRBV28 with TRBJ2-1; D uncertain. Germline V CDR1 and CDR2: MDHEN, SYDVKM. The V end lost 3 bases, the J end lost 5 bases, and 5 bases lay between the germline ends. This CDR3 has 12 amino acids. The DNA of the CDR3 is TGTGCCAGCAGTTTGCTGAACAATGAGCAGTTCTTC. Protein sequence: CASSLLNNEQFF.

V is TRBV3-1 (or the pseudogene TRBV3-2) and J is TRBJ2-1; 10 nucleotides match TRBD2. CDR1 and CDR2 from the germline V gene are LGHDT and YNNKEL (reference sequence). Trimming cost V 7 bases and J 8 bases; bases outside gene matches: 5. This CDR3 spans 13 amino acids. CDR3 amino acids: CASTEAGGHEQFF. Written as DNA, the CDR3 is TGTGCCAGCACCGAAGCGGGAGGGCATGAGCAGTTCTTC.

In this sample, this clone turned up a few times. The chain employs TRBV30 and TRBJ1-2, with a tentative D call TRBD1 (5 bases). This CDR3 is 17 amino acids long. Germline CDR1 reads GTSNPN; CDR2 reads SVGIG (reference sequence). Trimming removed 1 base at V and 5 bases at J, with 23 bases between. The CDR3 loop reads CAWSAGGRTSKGYGYTF. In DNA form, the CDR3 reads TGTGCCTGGAGTGCGGGGGGACGGACTTCGAAGGGGTATGGCTACACCTTC.

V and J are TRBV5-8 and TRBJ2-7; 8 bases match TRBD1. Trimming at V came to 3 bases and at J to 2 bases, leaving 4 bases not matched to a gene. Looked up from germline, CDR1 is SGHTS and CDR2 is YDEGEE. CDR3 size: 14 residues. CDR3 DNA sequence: TGTGCCAGCAGCTCCGGGACAGGACCCTACGAGCAGTACTTC. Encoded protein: CASSSGTGPYEQYF.

CDR3 in amino acids: CASSLIATTNEKLFF. The CDR3 coding sequence is TGTGCCAGCAGCTTGATCGCCACAACTAATGAAAAACTGTTTTTT. This chain connects TRBV5-6 to TRBJ1-4; D not resolved. The V and J ends lost 1 base and 0 bases respectively, with 7 bases between them. The CDR3 has 15 residues. The germline gives CDR1 SGHDT, CDR2 YYEEEE.

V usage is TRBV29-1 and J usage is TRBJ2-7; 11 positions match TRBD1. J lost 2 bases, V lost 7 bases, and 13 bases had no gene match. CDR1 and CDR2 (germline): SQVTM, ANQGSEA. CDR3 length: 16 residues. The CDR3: CSASRGRDRGAYEQYF. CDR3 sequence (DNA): TGCAGCGCCTCACGGGGGCGGGACAGGGGGGCCTACGAGCAGTACTTC.

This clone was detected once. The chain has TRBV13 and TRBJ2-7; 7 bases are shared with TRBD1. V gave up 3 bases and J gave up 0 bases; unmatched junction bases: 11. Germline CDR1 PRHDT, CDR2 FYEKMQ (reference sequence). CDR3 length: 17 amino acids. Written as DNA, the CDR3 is TGTGCCAGCAGCTTGGTCAGACAGGGCGGTTTCTCCTACGAGCAGTACTTC. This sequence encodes CASSLVRQGGFSYEQYF.

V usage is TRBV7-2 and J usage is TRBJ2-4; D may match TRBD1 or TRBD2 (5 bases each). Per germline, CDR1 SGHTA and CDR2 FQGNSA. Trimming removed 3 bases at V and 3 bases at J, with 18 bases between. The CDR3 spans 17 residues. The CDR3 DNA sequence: TGTGCCAGCAGCTTTCTCGAGAAAAGGGACCTCAAAAACATTCAGTACTTC. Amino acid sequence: CASSFLEKRDLKNIQYF.

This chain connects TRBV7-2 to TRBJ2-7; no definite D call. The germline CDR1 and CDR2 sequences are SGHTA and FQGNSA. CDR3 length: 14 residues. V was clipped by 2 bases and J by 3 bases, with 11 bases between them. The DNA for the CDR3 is TGTGCCAGCAGCTTATCGCGCTGGGACTACGAGCAGTACTTC. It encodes CASSLSRWDYEQYF.

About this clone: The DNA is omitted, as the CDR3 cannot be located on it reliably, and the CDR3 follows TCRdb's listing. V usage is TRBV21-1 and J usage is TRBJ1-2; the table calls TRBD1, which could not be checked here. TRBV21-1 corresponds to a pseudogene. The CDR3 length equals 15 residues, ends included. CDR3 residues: CASSNALGRGYGCTF.

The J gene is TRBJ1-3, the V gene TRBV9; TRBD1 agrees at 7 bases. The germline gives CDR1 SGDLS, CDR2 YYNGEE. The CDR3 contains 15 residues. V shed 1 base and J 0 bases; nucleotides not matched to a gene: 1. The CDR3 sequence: CASSVQGGSGNTIYF. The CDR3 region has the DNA TGTGCCAGCAGCGTACAGGGGGGCTCTGGAAACACCATATATTTT.

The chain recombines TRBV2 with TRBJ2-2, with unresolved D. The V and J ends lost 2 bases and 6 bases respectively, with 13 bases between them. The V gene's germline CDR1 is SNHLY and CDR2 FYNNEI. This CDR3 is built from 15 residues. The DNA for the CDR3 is TGTGCCAGCAGTGAATGGTCGGCTAGATCCGGGGAGCTGTTTTTT. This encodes CASSEWSARSGELFF.

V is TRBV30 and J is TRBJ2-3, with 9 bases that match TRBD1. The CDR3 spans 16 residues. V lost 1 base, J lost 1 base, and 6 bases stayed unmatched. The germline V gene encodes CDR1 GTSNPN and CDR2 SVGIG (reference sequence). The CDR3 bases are TGTGCCTGGAGTGGGGGTTGGACAGGGGGCACAGATACGCAGTATTTT. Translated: CAWSGGWTGGTDTQYF.

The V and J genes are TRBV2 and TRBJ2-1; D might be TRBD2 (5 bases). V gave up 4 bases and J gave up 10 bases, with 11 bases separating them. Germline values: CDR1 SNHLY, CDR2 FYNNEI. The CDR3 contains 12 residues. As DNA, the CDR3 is TGTGCCAGCAGTGGATCCGGGGTCGAGCAGTTCTTC. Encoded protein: CASSGSGVEQFF. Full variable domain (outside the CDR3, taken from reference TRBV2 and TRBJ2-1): EPEVTQTPSHQVTQMGQEVILRCVPISNHLYFYWYRQILGQKVEFLVSFYNNEISEKSEIFDDQFSVERPDGSNFTLKIRSTKLEDSAMYFCASSGSGVEQFFGPGTRLTVL.

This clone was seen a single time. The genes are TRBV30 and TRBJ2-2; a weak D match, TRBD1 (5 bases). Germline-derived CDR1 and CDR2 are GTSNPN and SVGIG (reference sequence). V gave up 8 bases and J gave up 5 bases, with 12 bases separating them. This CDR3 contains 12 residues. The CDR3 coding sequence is TGTGCCCGCCAGGGTTTAACCGGGGAGCTGTTTTTT. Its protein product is CARQGLTGELFF. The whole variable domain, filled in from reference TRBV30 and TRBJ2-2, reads SQTIHQWPATLVQPVGSPLSLECTVEGTSNPNLYWYRQAAGRGLQLLFYSVGIGQISSEVPQNLSASRPQDRQFILSSKKLLLSDSGFYLCARQGLTGELFFGEGSRLTVL.

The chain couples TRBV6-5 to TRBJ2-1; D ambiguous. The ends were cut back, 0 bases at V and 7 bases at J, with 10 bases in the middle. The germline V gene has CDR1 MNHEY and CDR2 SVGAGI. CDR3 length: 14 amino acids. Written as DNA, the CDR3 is TGTGCCAGCAGTTACTCGGGTTGGGGAAATGAGCAGTTCTTC. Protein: CASSYSGWGNEQFF.

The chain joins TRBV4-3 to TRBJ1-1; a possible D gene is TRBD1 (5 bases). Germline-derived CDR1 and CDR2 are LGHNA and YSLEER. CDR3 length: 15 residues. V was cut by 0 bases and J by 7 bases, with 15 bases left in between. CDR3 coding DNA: TGCGCCAGCAGCCAAGATGGGGTGGAGGGGAATGAAGCTTTCTTT. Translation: CASSQDGVEGNEAFF.

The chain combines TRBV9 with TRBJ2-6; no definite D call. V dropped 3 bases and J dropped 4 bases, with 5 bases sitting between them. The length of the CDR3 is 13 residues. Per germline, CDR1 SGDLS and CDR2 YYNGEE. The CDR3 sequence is CASSEAGANVLTF. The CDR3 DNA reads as TGTGCCAGCAGCGAAGCCGGGGCCAACGTCCTGACTTTC.

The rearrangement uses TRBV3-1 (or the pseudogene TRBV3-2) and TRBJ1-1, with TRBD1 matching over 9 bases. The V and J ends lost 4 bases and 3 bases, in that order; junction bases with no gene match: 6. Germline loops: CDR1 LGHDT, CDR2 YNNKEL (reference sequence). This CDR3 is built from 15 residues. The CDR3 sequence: CASSPTGTGYTEAFF. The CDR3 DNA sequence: TGTGCCAGCAGCCCCACCGGGACAGGGTACACTGAAGCTTTCTTT.

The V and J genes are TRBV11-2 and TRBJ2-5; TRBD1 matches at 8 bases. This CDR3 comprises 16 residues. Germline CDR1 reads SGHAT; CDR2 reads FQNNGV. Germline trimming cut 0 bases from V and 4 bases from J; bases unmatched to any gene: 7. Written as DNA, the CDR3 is TGTGCCAGCAGCTTAGATGACAGGGGTGGGGGAGAGACCCAGTACTTC. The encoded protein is CASSLDDRGGGETQYF.

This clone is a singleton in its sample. CDR3 region: CASSENEDGEAFF. CDR3 coding DNA: TGTGCCAGCAGTGAGAACGAGGATGGGGAAGCTTTCTTT. The genes are TRBV2 and TRBJ1-1; D unresolved. CDR1 and CDR2 from the germline V gene are SNHLY and FYNNEI. Trimming stripped 3 bases from V and 8 bases from J, with 13 bases between. The CDR3 has 13 amino acids.

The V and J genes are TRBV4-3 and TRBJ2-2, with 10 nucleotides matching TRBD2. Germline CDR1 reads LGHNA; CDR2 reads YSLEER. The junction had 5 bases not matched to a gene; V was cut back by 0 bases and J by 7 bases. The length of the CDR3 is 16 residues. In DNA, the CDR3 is TGCGCCAGCAGCCAAGATCTGGCTAGCGGGGGCGGGGAGCTGTTTTTT. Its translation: CASSQDLASGGGELFF.

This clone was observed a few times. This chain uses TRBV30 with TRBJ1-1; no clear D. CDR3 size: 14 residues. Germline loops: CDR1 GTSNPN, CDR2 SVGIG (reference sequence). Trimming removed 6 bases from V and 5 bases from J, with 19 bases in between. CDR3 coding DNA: TGTGCCTGTAGGATTAAGCGAGGCAAGACTGAAGCTTTCTTT. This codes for CACRIKRGKTEAFF.

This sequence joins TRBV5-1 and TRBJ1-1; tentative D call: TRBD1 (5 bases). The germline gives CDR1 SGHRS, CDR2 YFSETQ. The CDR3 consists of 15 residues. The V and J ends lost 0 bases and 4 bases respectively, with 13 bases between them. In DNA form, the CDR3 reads TGCGCCAGCAGCTTGGAGGCCCCGGGGGGCACTGAAGCTTTCTTT. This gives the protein CASSLEAPGGTEAFF.

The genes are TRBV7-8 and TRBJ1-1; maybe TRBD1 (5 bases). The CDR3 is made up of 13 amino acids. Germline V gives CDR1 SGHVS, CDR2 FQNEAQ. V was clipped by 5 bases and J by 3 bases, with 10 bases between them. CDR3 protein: CASSRDGYTEAFF. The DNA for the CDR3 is TGTGCCAGCAGCCGGGACGGTTACACTGAAGCTTTCTTT.